This record looks at one T cell receptor (beta chain) sequence and its context. This specimen comes from a study of blood T cell repertoires in COVID-19. Study information: COVID-19 samples, acute and convalescent, were from the United States, Italy and Spain.

Authors' methods: Researchers report that nucleated cell counts were estimated from reference gene primer amplification. Assay used: immunoSEQ multiplex PCR; TCRdb lists only in-frame clones, some missing. Clone size and V and J calls were adopted from that table, with D and trimming inferred from the DNA. In the table there are tens of thousands of clones, 80% of which are singletons. The source material was peripheral blood. This receptor was obtained from a woman in her 70s with acute or convalescent COVID-19.

Here the CDR3 DNA reads TGTGCCAGCAAAGAACAGGGCCGGAACACTGAAGCTTTCTTT. Protein sequence: CASKEQGRNTEAFF. The rearrangement links TRBV6-5 to TRBJ1-1, with D possibly being TRBD1 (6 bases). The germline gives CDR1 MNHEY, CDR2 SVGAGI. CDR3 length: 14 residues. Trimming left V 7 bases short and J 1 base short, with 13 bases between.